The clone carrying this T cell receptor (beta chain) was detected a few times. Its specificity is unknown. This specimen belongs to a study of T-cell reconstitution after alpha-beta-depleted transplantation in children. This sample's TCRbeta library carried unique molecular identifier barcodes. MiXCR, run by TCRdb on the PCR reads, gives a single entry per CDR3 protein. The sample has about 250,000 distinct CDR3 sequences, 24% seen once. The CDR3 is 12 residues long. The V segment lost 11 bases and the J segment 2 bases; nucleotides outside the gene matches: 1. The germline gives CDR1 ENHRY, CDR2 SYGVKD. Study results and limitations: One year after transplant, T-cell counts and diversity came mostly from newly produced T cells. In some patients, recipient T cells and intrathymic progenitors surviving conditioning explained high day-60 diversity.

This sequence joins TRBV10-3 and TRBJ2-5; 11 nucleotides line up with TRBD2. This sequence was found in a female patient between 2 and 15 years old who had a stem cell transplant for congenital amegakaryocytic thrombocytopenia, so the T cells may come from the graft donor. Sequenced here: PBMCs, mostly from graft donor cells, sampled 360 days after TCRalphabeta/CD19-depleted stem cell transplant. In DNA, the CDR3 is TGTGCCGTAGCGGGGGGGCAAGAGACCCAGTACTTC. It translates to CAVAGGQETQYF.